This T cell receptor (beta chain) was sequenced during a study of Ad26.COV2.S vaccination and SARS-CoV-2 variants. Trimming stripped 4 bases from V and 3 bases from J, with 10 bases between. Germline CDR1 is SGDLS and CDR2 is YYNGEE. The CDR3 spans 14 residues. Here immunoSEQ multiplex PCR was the method, and the copy in TCRdb shows in-frame clones only, minus some. The sample has under 150,000 clones; 86% are singletons. With regard to this clone: Its target is not known.

Study outcomes and limitations: Recipients given vaccine exceeded placebo recipients in spike-specific TCR breadth.

The sequences come from peripheral blood, collected after recovery from COVID-19. The chain has TRBV9 and TRBJ1-4; no firm D call. This TCR was recovered from a human donor who had recovered from COVID-19. CDR3 region: CASSREVPNEKLFF. In DNA, the CDR3 is TGTGCCAGCAGCCGAGAAGTTCCTAATGAAAAACTGTTTTTT.